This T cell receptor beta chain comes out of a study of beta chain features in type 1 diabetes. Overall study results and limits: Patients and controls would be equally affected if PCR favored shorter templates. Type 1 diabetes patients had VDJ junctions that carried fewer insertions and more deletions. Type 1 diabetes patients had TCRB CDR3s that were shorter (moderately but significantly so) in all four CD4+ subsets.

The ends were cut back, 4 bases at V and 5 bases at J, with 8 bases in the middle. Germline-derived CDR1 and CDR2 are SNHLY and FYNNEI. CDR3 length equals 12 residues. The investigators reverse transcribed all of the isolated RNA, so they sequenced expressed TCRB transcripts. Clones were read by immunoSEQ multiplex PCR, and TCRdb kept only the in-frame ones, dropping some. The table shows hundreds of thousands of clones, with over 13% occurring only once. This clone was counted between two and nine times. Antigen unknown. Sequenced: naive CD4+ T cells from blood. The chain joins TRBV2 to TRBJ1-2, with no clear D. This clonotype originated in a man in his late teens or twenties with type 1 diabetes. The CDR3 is CASSVPSYGYTF. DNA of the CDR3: TGTGCCAGCAGTGTCCCATCTTATGGCTACACCTTC.